The rows below give T cell receptor beta chains drawn from one sample of a study of cytotoxic CD8 clonotypes in ibrutinib-treated CLL. Data came from immunoSEQ multiplex PCR; TCRdb stores just in-frame clones and leaves some out. This table holds a few hundred thousand clones, roughly 70% found once. The sequenced sample was PBMCs, obtained after 36 months of ibrutinib treatment. These TCRs come from a human donor with chronic lymphocytic leukemia. CDR3s include the opening cysteine and the closing phenylalanine or tryptophan. D genes are given only for firm matches. Clone size, where shown, is once, few, many, or a class for clones that have expanded.

CDR3,DNA,V,D,size,J
CASSQKTGRNNEKLFF,TGCGCCAGCAGCCAAAAAACGGGACGGAATAATGAAAAACTGTTTTTT,TRBV4-1,NA,NA,TRBJ1-4
CSVVGDRSSYEQYF,TGCAGCGTTGTAGGGGACAGGAGCTCCTACGAGCAGTACTTC,TRBV29-1,TRBD1,NA,TRBJ2-7
CASSPLSQGQGNTEAFF,TGTGCCAGCTCACCACTTTCTCAGGGGCAGGGGAACACTGAAGCTTTCTTT,TRBV18,NA,NA,TRBJ1-1
CATSPRIGLRTDTQYF,TGTGCCACCAGCCCCCGGATCGGACTACGCACAGATACGCAGTATTTT,TRBV15,NA,once,TRBJ2-3
CASTGLAGGPGDEQYF,TGTGCCAGCACCGGACTAGCGGGAGGGCCTGGCGACGAGCAGTACTTC,TRBV27,TRBD2,NA,TRBJ2-7
CASSYVTGGGYTF,TGTGCCAGCAGTTACGTCACAGGGGGGGGCTACACCTTC,TRBV6-5,TRBD1,NA,TRBJ1-2
CASTRSGAGGNTGELFF,TGCGCCAGCACCCGCTCTGGAGCGGGGGGCAACACCGGGGAGCTGTTTTTT,TRBV4-1,TRBD2,once,TRBJ2-2
CASSLVVIRANGELFF,TGTGCCAGCAGTTTGGTTGTAATTAGGGCGAACGGGGAGCTGTTTTTT,TRBV28,NA,NA,TRBJ2-2
CASSTDSSQPQHF,TGTGCCAGCAGCACCGACAGCTCTCAGCCCCAGCATTTT,TRBV9,NA,few,TRBJ1-5
CASSLAGQGGNEKLFF,TGCGCCAGCAGCTTGGCCGGACAGGGGGGAAATGAAAAACTGTTTTTT,TRBV5-1,TRBD1,NA,TRBJ1-4
CASSVEDTDTQYF,TGCGCCAGCAGTGTTGAGGACACAGATACGCAGTATTTT,TRBV10-1,NA,NA,TRBJ2-3
CASSFRGVAYEQYF,TGTGCCAGCAGCTTTCGAGGGGTGGCCTACGAGCAGTACTTC,TRBV5-6,NA,NA,TRBJ2-7
CASSRGGDGGYTF,TGCGCCAGCAGTCGAGGGGGCGATGGTGGCTACACCTTC,TRBV5-1,TRBD1,NA,TRBJ1-2
CSVGPGQGNYGYTF,TGCAGCGTTGGGCCGGGACAGGGTAACTATGGCTACACCTTC,TRBV29-1,TRBD1,NA,TRBJ1-2
CASSLLTRDPDTQYF,TGTGCCAGCAGCTTACTCACCCGGGACCCAGATACGCAGTATTTT,TRBV7-2,NA,NA,TRBJ2-3
CASSLRIGNNEKLFF,TGTGCCAGCAGCTTGAGGATTGGGAACAATGAAAAACTGTTTTTT,TRBV5-6,NA,NA,TRBJ1-4
CASSFTKETGTNEKLFF,TGTGCCAGCAGCTTCACGAAGGAGACAGGGACTAATGAAAAACTGTTTTTT,TRBV11-1,TRBD1,few,TRBJ1-4
CASSKYPTGDGYTF,TGTGCCAGCAGCAAATACCCGACAGGGGATGGCTACACCTTC,TRBV21-1,NA,NA,TRBJ1-2
CSVDSLAGAYQETQYF,TGCAGCGTTGATTCCCTAGCGGGGGCCTACCAAGAGACCCAGTACTTC,TRBV29-1,TRBD2,NA,TRBJ2-5
CASSNAAGYEQYF,TGTGCCAGCAGTAACGCCGCAGGATACGAGCAGTACTTC,TRBV6-5,NA,NA,TRBJ2-7
CASSSWTSGVLSDTQYF,TGTGCCAGCAGCTCATGGACTAGCGGAGTACTATCAGATACGCAGTATTTT,TRBV7-8,TRBD2,NA,TRBJ2-3
CASRGTANTGELFF,TGTGCCAGCAGGGGGACGGCAAACACCGGGGAGCTGTTTTTT,TRBV2,NA,few,TRBJ2-2
CASFRSGSRDYEQYF,TGTGCCAGTTTCCGAAGCGGGAGTAGGGACTACGAGCAGTACTTC,TRBV2,TRBD2,NA,TRBJ2-7
CASSYRNRGDTQYF,TGTGCCAGCAGCTACCGGAACAGGGGAGATACGCAGTATTTT,TRBV5-4,TRBD1,NA,TRBJ2-3
CASSWGGSDTEAFF,TGTGCCAGCAGTTGGGGAGGTTCGGACACTGAAGCTTTCTTT,TRBV28,NA,once,TRBJ1-1